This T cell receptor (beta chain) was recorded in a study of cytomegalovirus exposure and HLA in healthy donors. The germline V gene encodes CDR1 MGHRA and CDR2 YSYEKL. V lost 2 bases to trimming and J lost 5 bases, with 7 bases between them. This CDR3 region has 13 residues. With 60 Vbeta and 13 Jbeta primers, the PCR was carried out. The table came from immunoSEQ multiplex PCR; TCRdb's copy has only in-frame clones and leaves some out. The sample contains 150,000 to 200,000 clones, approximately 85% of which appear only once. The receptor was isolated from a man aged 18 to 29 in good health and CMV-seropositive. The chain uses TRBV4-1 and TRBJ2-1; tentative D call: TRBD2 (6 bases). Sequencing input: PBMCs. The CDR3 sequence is CASSQSGDNEQFF. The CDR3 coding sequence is TGCGCCAGCAGCCAATCGGGAGACAATGAGCAGTTCTTC.